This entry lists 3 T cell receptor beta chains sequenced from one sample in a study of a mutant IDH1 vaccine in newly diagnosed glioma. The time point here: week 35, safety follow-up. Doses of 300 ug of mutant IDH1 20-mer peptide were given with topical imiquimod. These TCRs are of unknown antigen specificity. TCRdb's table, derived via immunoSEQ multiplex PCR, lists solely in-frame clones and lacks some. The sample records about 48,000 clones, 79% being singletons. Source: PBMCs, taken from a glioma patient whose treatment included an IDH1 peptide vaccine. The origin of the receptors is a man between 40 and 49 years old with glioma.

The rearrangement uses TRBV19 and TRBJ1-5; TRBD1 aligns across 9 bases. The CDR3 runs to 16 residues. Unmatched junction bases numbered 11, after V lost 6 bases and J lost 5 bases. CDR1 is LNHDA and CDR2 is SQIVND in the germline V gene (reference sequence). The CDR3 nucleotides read TGTGCCAGTAGCGTCGACAGGGGGTTTGTGCATCAGCCCCAGCATTTT. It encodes CASSVDRGFVHQPQHF.

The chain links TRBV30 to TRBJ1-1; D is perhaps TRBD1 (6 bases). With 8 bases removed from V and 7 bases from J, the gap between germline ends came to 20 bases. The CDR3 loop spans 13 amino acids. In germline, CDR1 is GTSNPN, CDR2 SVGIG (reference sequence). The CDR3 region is CAGSRGKSLEAFF. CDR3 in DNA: TGTGCCGGGTCTAGGGGGAAGTCTCTTGAAGCTTTCTTT.

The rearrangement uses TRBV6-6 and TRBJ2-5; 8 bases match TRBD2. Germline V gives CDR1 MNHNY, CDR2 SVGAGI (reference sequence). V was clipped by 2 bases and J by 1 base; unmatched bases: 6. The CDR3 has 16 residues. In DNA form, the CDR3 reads TGTGCCAGCAGTTACGGTCGGGGGGGCGGCCAAGAGACCCAGTACTTC. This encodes CASSYGRGGGQETQYF.